Below are 15 T cell receptor beta chains sequenced from a single sample in a study of shared clonotypes between healthy human individuals. Libraries were prepared by immunoSEQ multiplex PCR; TCRdb keeps only in-frame clonotypes and omits some of them. The table shows roughly 2.2 million clones, with approximately 93% occurring only once. Input material: naive CD4+ T cells from PBMCs. Subset specified: CD45RA+ positively selected. The receptors come from a man younger than 35 in good health. Some clones in this sample may be carry-over from other donors' samples.

This chain joins TRBV18 and TRBJ2-3, with 9 bases identical to TRBD1. V shed 4 bases, J shed 4 bases, and the junction held 6 bases outside the gene matches. Germline values: CDR1 KGHSH, CDR2 LQKENI. This CDR3 region has 15 residues. DNA for the CDR3: TGTGCCAGCTCACAATCGGGACAGGGTGCAGATACGCAGTATTTT. Its translation: CASSQSGQGADTQYF.

Regarding this clone: Other DNA sequences in this sample translate to the same CDR3. The chain is built from TRBV9 and TRBJ1-4; 7 bases are shared with TRBD1. Germline V gives CDR1 SGDLS, CDR2 YYNGEE. The trim removed 3 bases at V and 3 bases at J, leaving 2 bases unmatched. CDR3 length equals 14 residues. CDR3 bases: TGTGCCAGCAGCGCCGGGACAGCTAATGAAAAACTGTTTTTT. Translated, it gives CASSAGTANEKLFF.

V usage is TRBV5-1 and J usage is TRBJ2-1; 7 nucleotides match TRBD1. CDR3 length: 16 residues. CDR1 is SGHRS, CDR2 YFSETQ, per germline. The J segment lost 2 bases and the V segment lost 4 bases, leaving 9 bases of the junction unmatched. Written as DNA, the CDR3 is TGCGCCAGCAGCATTCTCCCCGGGACAGCCTACAATGAGCAGTTCTTC. Its translation is CASSILPGTAYNEQFF.

Note on this clone: Other DNA variants within this sample encode the same CDR3. This sequence joins TRBV4-3 and TRBJ2-7, with 13 positions matching TRBD2. The V and J ends lost 1 base and 3 bases, in that order; junction bases with no gene match: 0. CDR1 LGHNA and CDR2 YSLEER come from the germline V gene. This CDR3 comprises 15 residues. Written as DNA, the CDR3 is TGCGCCAGCAGCCAAGGACTAGCGGGAGGCTACGAGCAGTACTTC. Amino acids: CASSQGLAGGYEQYF.

V gene TRBV5-4 combines with J gene TRBJ2-1; no clear D gene. Looked up from germline, CDR1 is SGHNT and CDR2 is YYREEE (reference sequence). Trimming cost V 0 bases and J 2 bases, with 12 bases left between them. The CDR3 extends over 16 amino acids. The DNA for the CDR3 is TGTGCCAGCAGCTTGGGAGGCGGAGCAACCTACAATGAGCAGTTCTTC. Its translation is CASSLGGGATYNEQFF.

The J gene is TRBJ2-7, the V gene TRBV19; 11 bases align to TRBD2. The CDR3 extends over 17 amino acids. Germline CDR1 is LNHDA and CDR2 is SQIVND (reference sequence). Losses at the gene ends were 5 bases for V and 6 bases for J; bases not matched to a gene: 15. CDR3 sequence reads: CASSPLLLAGVSTEQYF. The CDR3 nucleotides read TGTGCCAGTAGTCCCCTCTTACTAGCGGGAGTATCTACCGAGCAGTACTTC.

The chain uses TRBV19 and TRBJ2-7; 9 bases map to TRBD2. This CDR3 has 13 amino acids. Germline CDR1 reads LNHDA; CDR2 reads SQIVND (reference sequence). Germline trimming cut 4 bases from V and 4 bases from J; bases unmatched to any gene: 2. CDR3 sequence reads: CASSRSGRYEQYF. DNA for the CDR3: TGTGCCAGTAGTAGGAGCGGGAGGTACGAGCAGTACTTC.

The gene calls are TRBV7-2 and TRBJ1-1; 10 positions agree with TRBD1. CDR1 is SGHTA and CDR2 is FQGNSA in the germline V gene. There are 13 residues in the CDR3. Trimming cost V 5 bases and J 11 bases; bases outside gene matches: 8. DNA for the CDR3: TGTGCCAGCAGCACTCGGGACAGGGGAGGCGCTTTCTTT. It translates to CASSTRDRGGAFF.

The chain joins TRBV2 to TRBJ1-2, with D possibly matching TRBD1 (5 bases). The CDR3 is 14 residues long. Trimming cost V 3 bases and J 6 bases, with 14 bases left between them. Germline V CDR1 and CDR2: SNHLY, FYNNEI. CDR3 residues: CASSEVRASDGYTF. The CDR3 DNA sequence: TGTGCCAGCAGTGAGGTCAGGGCTAGCGATGGCTACACCTTC.

This CDR3 is CASSSEGWSLMNTEAFF. The CDR3 DNA reads as TGTGCCAGCAGTTCGGAGGGCTGGTCGTTGATGAACACTGAAGCTTTCTTT. The chain employs TRBV28 and TRBJ1-1, with unresolved D. CDR1 is MDHEN, CDR2 SYDVKM, per germline. There are 17 residues in the CDR3. Trimming pared 4 bases from V and 0 bases from J, leaving 18 bases between.

The V call is TRBV6-1, the J call TRBJ2-1, with 15 positions matching TRBD2. CDR3 length: 15 residues. Germline V gene lookup returns CDR1 MNHNS and CDR2 SASEGT. Unmatched junction bases numbered 5, after V lost 5 bases and J lost 9 bases. CDR3: CASSTGLAGGIEQFF. CDR3 DNA: TGTGCCAGCAGTACGGGACTAGCGGGAGGAATTGAGCAGTTCTTC.

V usage is TRBV9 and J usage is TRBJ2-1, with a tentative D call TRBD1 (5 bases). The CDR3 covers 14 residues. V lost 2 bases and J lost 4, with 10 bases in between. Per the germline V gene, CDR1 is SGDLS and CDR2 is YYNGEE. CDR3 sequence (DNA): TGTGCCAGCAGCGTCCAGACAGATTACAATGAGCAGTTCTTC. Translating it yields CASSVQTDYNEQFF. The variable domain in full, with the rest retrieved from reference TRBV9 and TRBJ2-1, is DSGVTQTPKHLITATGQRVTLRCSPRSGDLSVYWYQQSLDQGLQFLIQYYNGEERAKGNILERFSAQQFPDLHSELNLSSLELGDSALYFCASSVQTDYNEQFFGPGTRLTVL.

This chain uses TRBV9 with TRBJ2-5; D is unresolved. Trimming stripped 0 bases from V and 2 bases from J, with 14 bases between. CDR1 is SGDLS, CDR2 YYNGEE, per germline. The CDR3 runs 16 residues. This CDR3 is CASSVGVGGLQETQYF. The DNA for the CDR3 is TGTGCCAGCAGCGTAGGGGTCGGTGGGCTACAAGAGACCCAGTACTTC.

The chain links TRBV18 to TRBJ1-1; D uncertain. Trimming cost V 3 bases and J 0 bases, with 14 bases left between them. Germline V gives CDR1 KGHSH, CDR2 LQKENI. CDR3 length: 16 amino acids. Here the CDR3 DNA reads TGTGCCAGCTCACCGACGGTAGGAGACATGAACACTGAAGCTTTCTTT. This codes for CASSPTVGDMNTEAFF.

The chain joins TRBV20-1 to TRBJ2-5; D is uncertain. Germline CDR1 and CDR2: DFQATT and SNEGSKA (reference sequence). The CDR3 consists of 11 residues. V was pared by 2 bases and J by 4 bases, with 5 bases between. This CDR3 reads CSARFRETQYF. DNA of the CDR3: TGCAGTGCTAGATTCAGAGAGACCCAGTACTTC.